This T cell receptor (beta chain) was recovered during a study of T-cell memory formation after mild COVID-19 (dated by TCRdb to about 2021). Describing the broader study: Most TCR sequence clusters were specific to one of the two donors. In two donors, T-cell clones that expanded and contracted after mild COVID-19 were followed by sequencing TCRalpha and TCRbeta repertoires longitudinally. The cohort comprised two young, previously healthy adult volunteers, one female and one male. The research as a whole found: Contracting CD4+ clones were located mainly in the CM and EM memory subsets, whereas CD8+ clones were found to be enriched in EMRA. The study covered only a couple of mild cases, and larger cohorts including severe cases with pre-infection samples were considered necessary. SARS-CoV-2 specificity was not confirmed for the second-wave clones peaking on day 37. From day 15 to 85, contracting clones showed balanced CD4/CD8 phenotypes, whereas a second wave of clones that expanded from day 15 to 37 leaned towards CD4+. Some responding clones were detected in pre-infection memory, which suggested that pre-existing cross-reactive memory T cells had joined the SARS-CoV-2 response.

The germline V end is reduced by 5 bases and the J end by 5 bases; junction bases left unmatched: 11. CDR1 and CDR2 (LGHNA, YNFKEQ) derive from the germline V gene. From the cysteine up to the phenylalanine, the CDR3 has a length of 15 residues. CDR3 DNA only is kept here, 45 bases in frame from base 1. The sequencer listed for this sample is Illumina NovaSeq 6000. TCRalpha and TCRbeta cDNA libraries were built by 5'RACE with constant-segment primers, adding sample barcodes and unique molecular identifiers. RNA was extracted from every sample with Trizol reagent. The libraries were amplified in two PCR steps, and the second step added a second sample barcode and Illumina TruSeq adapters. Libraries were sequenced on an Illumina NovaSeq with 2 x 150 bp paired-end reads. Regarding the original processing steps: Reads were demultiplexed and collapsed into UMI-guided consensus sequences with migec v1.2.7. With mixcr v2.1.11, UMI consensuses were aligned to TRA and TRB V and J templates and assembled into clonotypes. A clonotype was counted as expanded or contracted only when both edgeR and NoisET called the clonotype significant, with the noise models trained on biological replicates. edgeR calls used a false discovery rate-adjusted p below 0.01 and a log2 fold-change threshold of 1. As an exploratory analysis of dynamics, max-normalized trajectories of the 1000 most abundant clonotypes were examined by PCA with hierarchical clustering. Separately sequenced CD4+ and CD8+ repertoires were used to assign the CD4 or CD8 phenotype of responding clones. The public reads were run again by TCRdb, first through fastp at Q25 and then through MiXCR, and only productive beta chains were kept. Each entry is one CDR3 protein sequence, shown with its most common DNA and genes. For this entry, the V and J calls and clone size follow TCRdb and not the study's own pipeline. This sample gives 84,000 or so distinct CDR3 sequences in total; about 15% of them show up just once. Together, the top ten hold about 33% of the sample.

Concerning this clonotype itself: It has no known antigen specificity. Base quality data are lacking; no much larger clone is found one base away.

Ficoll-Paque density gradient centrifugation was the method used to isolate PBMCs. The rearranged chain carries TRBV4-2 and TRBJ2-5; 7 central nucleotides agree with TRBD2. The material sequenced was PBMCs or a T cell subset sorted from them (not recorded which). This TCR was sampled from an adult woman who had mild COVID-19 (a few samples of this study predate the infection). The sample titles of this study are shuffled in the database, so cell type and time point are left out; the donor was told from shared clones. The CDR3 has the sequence CASSWTRSAAETQYF. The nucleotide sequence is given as TGTGCCAGCAGCTGGACTAGGTCGGCAGCGGAGACCCAGTACTTC.